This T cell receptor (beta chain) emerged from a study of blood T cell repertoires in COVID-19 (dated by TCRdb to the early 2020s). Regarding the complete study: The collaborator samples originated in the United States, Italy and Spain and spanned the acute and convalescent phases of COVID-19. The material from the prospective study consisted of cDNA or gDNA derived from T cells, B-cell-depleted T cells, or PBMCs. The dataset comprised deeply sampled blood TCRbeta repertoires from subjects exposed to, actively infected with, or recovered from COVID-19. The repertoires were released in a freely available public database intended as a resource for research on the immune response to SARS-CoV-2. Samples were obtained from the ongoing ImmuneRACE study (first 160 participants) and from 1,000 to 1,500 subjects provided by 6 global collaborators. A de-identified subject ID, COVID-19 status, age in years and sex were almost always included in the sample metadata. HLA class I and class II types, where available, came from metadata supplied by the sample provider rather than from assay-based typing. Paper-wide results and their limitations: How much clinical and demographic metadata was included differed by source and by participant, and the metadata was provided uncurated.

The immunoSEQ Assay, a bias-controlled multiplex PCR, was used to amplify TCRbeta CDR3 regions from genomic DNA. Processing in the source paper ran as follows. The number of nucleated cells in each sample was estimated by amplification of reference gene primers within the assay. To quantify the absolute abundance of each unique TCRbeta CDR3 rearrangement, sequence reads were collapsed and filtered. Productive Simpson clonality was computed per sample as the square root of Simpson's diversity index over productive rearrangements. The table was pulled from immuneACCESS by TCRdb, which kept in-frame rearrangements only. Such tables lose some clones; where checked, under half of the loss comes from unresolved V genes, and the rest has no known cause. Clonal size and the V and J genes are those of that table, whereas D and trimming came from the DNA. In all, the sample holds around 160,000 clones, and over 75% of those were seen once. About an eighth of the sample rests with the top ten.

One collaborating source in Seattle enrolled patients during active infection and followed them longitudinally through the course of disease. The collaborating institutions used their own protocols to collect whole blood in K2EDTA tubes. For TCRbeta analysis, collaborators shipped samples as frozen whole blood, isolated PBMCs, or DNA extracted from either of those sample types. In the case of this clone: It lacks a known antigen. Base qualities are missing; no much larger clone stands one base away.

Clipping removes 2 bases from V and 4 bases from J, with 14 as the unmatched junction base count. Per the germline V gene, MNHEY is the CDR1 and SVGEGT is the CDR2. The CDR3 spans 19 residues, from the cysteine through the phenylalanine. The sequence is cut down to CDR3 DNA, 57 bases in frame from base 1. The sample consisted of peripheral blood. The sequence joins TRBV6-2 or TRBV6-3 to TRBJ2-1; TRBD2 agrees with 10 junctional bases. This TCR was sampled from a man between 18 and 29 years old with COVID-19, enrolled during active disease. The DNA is TGTGCCAGCAGTTACCCAAACAAACCAACTAGCGGGACTTACAATGAGCAGTTCTTC. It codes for CASSYPNKPTSGTYNEQFF.